This T cell receptor beta chain is drawn from a study of T-cell reconstitution after alpha-beta-depleted transplantation in children. Study-level points and caveats: Reportedly, only several hundred clones from non-depleted graft cells drove alpha-beta T-cell counts at about two months. At one year after transplant, newly produced T cells mostly accounted for T-cell counts and diversity.

V shed 7 bases and J shed 3 bases, with 18 bases lying between them. This CDR3 comprises 16 residues. Germline CDR1 SNHLY, CDR2 FYNNEI. This clonotype was picked up a small number of times. Antigen specificity is unknown. This sample's TCRbeta library carried unique molecular identifier barcodes. TCRdb re-called the PCR reads through MiXCR, storing one row per CDR3 protein. The sample yields about 980,000 distinct CDR3 sequences, less than 30% seen once. This chain joins TRBV2 and TRBJ1-4, with D perhaps matching TRBD1 (5 bases). The source of this sequence is a boy younger than two who had a stem cell transplant for SCID, so the T cells may come from the graft donor. The sequences come from PBMCs, mostly from graft donor cells, collected 360 days after TCRalphabeta/CD19-depleted stem cell transplant. The CDR3 region has the DNA TGTGCCAGCAAGGGGAGACTTACAGCCTCTAATGAAAAACTGTTTTTT. Its translation is CASKGRLTASNEKLFF.